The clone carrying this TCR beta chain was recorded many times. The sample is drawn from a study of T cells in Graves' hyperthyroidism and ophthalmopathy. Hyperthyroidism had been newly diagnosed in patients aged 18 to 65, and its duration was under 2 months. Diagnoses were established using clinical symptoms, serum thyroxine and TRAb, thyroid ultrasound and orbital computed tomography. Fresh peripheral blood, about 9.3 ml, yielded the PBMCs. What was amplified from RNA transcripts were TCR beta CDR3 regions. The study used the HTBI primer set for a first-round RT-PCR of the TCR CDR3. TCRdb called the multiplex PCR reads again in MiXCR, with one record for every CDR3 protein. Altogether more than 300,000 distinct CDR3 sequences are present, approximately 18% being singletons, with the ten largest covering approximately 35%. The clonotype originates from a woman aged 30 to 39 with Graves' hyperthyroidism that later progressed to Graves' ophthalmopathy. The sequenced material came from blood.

The CDR3 sequence is CASSLFAEQYF. CDR3 DNA: TGTGCCAGCAGCTTGTTTGCCGAGCAGTACTTC. The chain is built from TRBV11-2 and TRBJ2-7; D call uncertain. This CDR3 region has 11 residues. The V gene's germline CDR1 is SGHAT and CDR2 FQNNGV. V lost 3 bases and J 6 bases, leaving 6 bases between the germline ends.